This T cell receptor (beta chain) originates from a study of shared clonotypes between healthy human individuals. Each PCR replicate run on unsorted PBMC took in around 300 ng DNA, tens of thousands of T cell genomes. Ten immunoSEQ deep assay plates held the unsorted PBMC DNA. As processed by the authors: Quality scores were absent from the junction-only immunoSEQ sequences, so filtering differed. This table comes from immunoSEQ multiplex PCR, and its TCRdb copy is limited to in-frame clones, with some not included. The V and J calls and the clone size are those of that table, but D and trimming were determined from the DNA. The sample shows about 480,000 clones, approximately 85% of them seen only once. Trimming took off 2 bases at V and 5 bases at J, with 15 bases between the two ends. Germline V gene lookup returns CDR1 MNHEY and CDR2 SVGAGI. CDR3 length equals 15 residues. Within Nashville, Tennessee resided all donors, each a Caucasian adult.

This clonotype originated in a middle-aged woman in good health. Some clones in this sample may be carry-over from other donors' samples. Sequenced material: PBMCs. This chain joins TRBV6-5 and TRBJ2-5; D is possibly TRBD2 (7 bases). This chain's CDR3 is CASSYVGGLGETQYF. Written as DNA, the CDR3 is TGTGCCAGCAGTTACGTCGGGGGGCTGGGGGAGACCCAGTACTTC.